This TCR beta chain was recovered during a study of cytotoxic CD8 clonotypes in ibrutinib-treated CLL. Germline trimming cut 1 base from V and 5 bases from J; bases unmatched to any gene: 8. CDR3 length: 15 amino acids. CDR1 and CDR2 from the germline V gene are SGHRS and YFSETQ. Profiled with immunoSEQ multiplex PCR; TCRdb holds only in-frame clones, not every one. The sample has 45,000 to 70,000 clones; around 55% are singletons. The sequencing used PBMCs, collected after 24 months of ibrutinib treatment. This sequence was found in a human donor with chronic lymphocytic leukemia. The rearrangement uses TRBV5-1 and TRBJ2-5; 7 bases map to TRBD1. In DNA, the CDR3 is TGCGCCAGCAGCTTGCTGAGACAGGGATTCGAGACCCAGTACTTC. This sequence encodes CASSLLRQGFETQYF. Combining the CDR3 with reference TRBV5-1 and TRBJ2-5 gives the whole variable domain KAGVTQTPRYLIKTRGQQVTLSCSPISGHRSVSWYQQTPGQGLQFLFEYFSETQRNKGNFPGRFSGRQFSNSRSEMNVSTLELGDSALYLCASSLLRQGFETQYFGPGTRLLVL.